This TCR beta chain derives from a study of glioma-infiltrating T cells. Whole-study findings and limits: Gliomas, especially low-grade, showed above-expected tissue-blood divergence; non-neoplastic patients showed below.

Amplification of TCR alpha and beta CDR3 regions from RNA used iRepertoire nested multiplex PCR. In TCRdb, the multiplex PCR reads were re-called with MiXCR into one record per CDR3 protein. This sample carries 100,000 to 150,000 distinct CDR3 sequences, 20% to 25% of them seen once, and the ten largest clones take around 15%. Note on this clonotype: Its specificity is not known.

Trimming cost V 6 bases and J 3 bases, with 18 bases left between them. The germline CDR1 and CDR2 sequences are LNHDA and SQIVND (reference sequence). The CDR3 contains 15 residues. Sequenced material: glioma tissue, nonneoplastic brain tissue, or PBMCs (not recorded which). V and J are TRBV19 and TRBJ2-7; possibly TRBD1 for D (6 bases). This TCR came from a human donor with low-grade glioma or glioblastoma, undergoing nonglioma brain surgery, or in good health (not recorded which). The CDR3 DNA is TGTGCCAGTAGAGCACAGGGCTATGGCAACTACGAGCAGTACTTC. This sequence encodes CASRAQGYGNYEQYF.